The next 27 T cell receptor beta chains were all read from a single sample in a study of OX40 agonist ivuxolimab in advanced cancers. Only in-frame clones appear in the TCRdb table, and some are missing; sequencing was by immunoSEQ multiplex PCR. The table has about 32,000 clones, roughly four fifths seen once; the top ten hold around 19%. The material sequenced was CD4+ or CD8+ T cells sorted from blood, taken in a trial of the OX40 agonist ivuxolimab. These receptors were taken from an adult with an advanced solid tumor such as melanoma, head and neck, liver or kidney cancer.

The chain recombines TRBV28 with TRBJ1-6, with D possibly being TRBD1 (5 bases). Per the germline V gene, CDR1 is MDHEN and CDR2 is SYDVKM. The length of the CDR3 is 18 residues. The V end lost 4 bases, the J end lost 0 bases, and 16 bases lay between the germline ends. The CDR3 sequence is CASSSDRDPYSYNSPLHF. CDR3 bases: TGTGCCAGCAGTTCAGACAGAGATCCTTACTCCTATAATTCACCCCTCCACTTT. The full variable domain, rest sourced from reference TRBV28 and TRBJ1-6, is DVKVTQSSRYLVKRTGEKVFLECVQDMDHENMFWYRQDPGLGLRLIYFSYDVKMKEKGDIPEGYSVSREKKERFSLILESASTNQTSMYLCASSSDRDPYSYNSPLHFGNGTRLTVT.

The chain is built from TRBV6-4 and TRBJ1-1; D unresolved. The CDR3 runs 13 residues. Per the germline V gene, CDR1 is MRHNA and CDR2 is SNTAGT. V lost 3 bases and J 1 base, leaving 6 bases between the germline ends. The CDR3 reads CASSDQENTEAFF. The CDR3 coding sequence is TGTGCCAGCAGTGATCAGGAGAACACTGAAGCTTTCTTT.

The chain recombines TRBV5-4 with TRBJ2-3; D is unclear. The V gene lost 4 bases and the J gene lost 0 bases, with 9 bases spanning the gap. Germline V CDR1 and CDR2: SGHNT, YYREEE (reference sequence). CDR3 length equals 14 residues. CDR3 protein: CASSLGTSTDTQYF. The CDR3 nucleotides read TGTGCCAGCAGCCTGGGCACTAGCACAGATACGCAGTATTTT.

Here the CDR3 DNA reads TGTGCCAGTAATTCGGGACAGGCCGCCGAGACCCAGTACTTC. It translates to CASNSGQAAETQYF. This chain connects TRBV19 to TRBJ2-5, with 8 nucleotides matching TRBD1. CDR1 and CDR2 (germline): LNHDA, SQIVND (reference sequence). CDR3 length: 14 amino acids. Trimming took 7 bases from V and 5 from J; bases not matched to a gene: 9. Full variable domain (remainder filled in from reference TRBV19 and TRBJ2-5): DGGITQSPKYLFRKEGQNVTLSCEQNLNHDAMYWYRQDPGQGLRLIYYSQIVNDFQKGDIAEGYSVSREKKESFPLTVTSAQKNPTAFYLCASNSGQAAETQYFGPGTRLLVL.

The chain has TRBV2 and TRBJ2-3, with D perhaps assigned TRBD1 or TRBD2 (5 bases each). The germline gives CDR1 SNHLY, CDR2 FYNNEI. Trimming shortened V by 6 bases and J by 3 bases, and 7 bases separated the two germline ends. CDR3 length: 12 amino acids. The DNA of the CDR3 is TGTGCCAGCAGAGGGGAGACAGATACGCAGTATTTT. Its translation: CASRGETDTQYF.

The V and J genes are TRBV19 and TRBJ2-5; possibly TRBD2 for D (5 bases). CDR1 is LNHDA, CDR2 SQIVND, per germline (reference sequence). The CDR3 covers 11 residues. Trimming removed 5 bases at V and 8 bases at J, with 9 bases between. In nucleotides, the CDR3 is TGTGCCAGTAGTGGTGGGAGCACCCAGTACTTC. This gives the protein CASSGGSTQYF.

This clone appeared a single time. The V and J genes are TRBV4-1 and TRBJ2-2; the match to TRBD2 covers 13 bases. This CDR3 has 18 amino acids. The germline CDR1 and CDR2 sequences are MGHRA and YSYEKL. Trimming removed 5 bases from V and 1 base from J; junction bases left unmatched: 7. In DNA, the CDR3 is TGCGCCAGCAGCTACCATCGACTAGCGGGGGGGAACACCGGGGAGCTGTTTTTT. Its translation is CASSYHRLAGGNTGELFF.

This chain connects TRBV5-1 to TRBJ2-5; 7 bases align to TRBD2. Germline-derived CDR1 and CDR2 are SGHRS and YFSETQ. The CDR3 sequence is 16 residues long. Trimming cost V 1 base and J 2 bases; bases outside gene matches: 8. The CDR3 protein is CASSLMAGGLQETQYF. In nucleotides, the CDR3 is TGCGCCAGCAGCTTGATGGCCGGGGGGTTACAAGAGACCCAGTACTTC.

A single count supports this clone. The chain links TRBV19 to TRBJ2-7, with 11 bases aligning to TRBD2. CDR1 and CDR2 from the germline V gene are LNHDA and SQIVND (reference sequence). With 5 bases clipped from V and 3 bases from J, the junction kept 6 bases outside the gene matches. The CDR3 runs 15 residues. DNA of the CDR3: TGTGCCAGTAGTTTTACCGGGACTAGCGGCTACGAGCAGTACTTC. This translates into CASSFTGTSGYEQYF.

This clone was observed a few times. The J gene is TRBJ2-3, the V gene TRBV9; possible D gene TRBD2, 5 bases. Germline V lookup: CDR1 SGDLS, CDR2 YYNGEE. V was clipped by 0 bases and J by 4 bases, with 12 bases between them. This CDR3 comprises 15 residues. This CDR3 is CASSVGGEYADTQYF. The CDR3 DNA reads as TGTGCCAGCAGCGTAGGTGGGGAGTACGCAGATACGCAGTATTTT.

For this clone: Other DNA sequences in this specimen translate into the identical CDR3. This chain connects TRBV6-1 to TRBJ1-5; TRBD1 aligns across 7 bases. CDR1 MNHNS and CDR2 SASEGT come from the germline V gene. V was pared by 6 bases and J by 3 bases, with 5 bases of the junction left unmatched. This CDR3 has 14 amino acids. CDR3 sequence (DNA): TGTGCCAGCAGAGCTGGGACAGTCAATCAGCCCCAGCATTTT. It codes for CASRAGTVNQPQHF.

The rearrangement uses TRBV4-1 and TRBJ2-7; no clear D. CDR1 MGHRA and CDR2 YSYEKL come from the germline V gene. V lost 0 bases to trimming and J lost 6 bases, with 12 bases between them. The CDR3 sequence is 14 residues long. CDR3: CASSQDISRGEQYF. The CDR3 region has the DNA TGCGCCAGCAGCCAAGATATTTCCCGTGGCGAGCAGTACTTC.

This clone was counted between two and nine times. V is TRBV6-4 and J is TRBJ1-5; D remains unclear. The germline V and J ends were trimmed by 4 bases and 1 base, with 5 bases remaining between them. This CDR3 is built from 13 residues. CDR1 and CDR2 (germline): MRHNA, SNTAGT. CDR3 nucleotides: TGTGCCAGCAGTGTACAGAGCAATCAGCCCCAGCATTTT. Encoded protein: CASSVQSNQPQHF.

This chain connects TRBV28 to TRBJ1-1; 7 nucleotides line up with TRBD1. The CDR3 length is 14 residues. Germline assignment: CDR1 MDHEN and CDR2 SYDVKM. J gave up 1 base and V 5 bases, and 4 bases lay outside the gene matches. The chain's CDR3 is CASSGTAGNTEAFF. CDR3 DNA sequence: TGTGCCAGCAGTGGGACAGCGGGGAACACTGAAGCTTTCTTT. Full variable domain (remainder filled in from reference TRBV28 and TRBJ1-1): DVKVTQSSRYLVKRTGEKVFLECVQDMDHENMFWYRQDPGLGLRLIYFSYDVKMKEKGDIPEGYSVSREKKERFSLILESASTNQTSMYLCASSGTAGNTEAFFGQGTRLTVV.

The chain carries TRBV7-2 and TRBJ2-7, with D perhaps matching TRBD1 (6 bases). CDR1 is SGHTA and CDR2 is FQGNSA in the germline V gene. Trimming pared 3 bases from V and 0 bases from J, leaving 9 bases between. The length of the CDR3 is 14 residues. DNA of the CDR3: TGTGCCAGCAGCTTCAACAGGGACTCCTACGAGCAGTACTTC. This codes for CASSFNRDSYEQYF.

The chain joins TRBV5-1 to TRBJ2-1; 11 bases map to TRBD2. Germline V gene sequence: CDR1 SGHRS, CDR2 YFSETQ. The CDR3 has 15 residues. Trimming at V came to 6 bases and at J to 4 bases, leaving 6 bases not matched to a gene. This CDR3 reads CASKGTSGFYNEQFF. CDR3 coding DNA: TGCGCCAGCAAGGGGACTAGCGGTTTTTACAATGAGCAGTTCTTC.

The chain combines TRBV9 with TRBJ2-3; possibly TRBD1 or TRBD2 for D (5 bases each). V was shortened by 2 bases and J by 1 base, with 8 bases between the two germline ends. The length of the CDR3 is 14 residues. Germline loops: CDR1 SGDLS, CDR2 YYNGEE. CDR3 amino acids: CASSVQGGTDTQYF. Written as DNA, the CDR3 is TGTGCCAGCAGCGTCCAGGGAGGCACAGATACGCAGTATTTT.

The chain uses TRBV28 and TRBJ2-7, with D perhaps matching TRBD2 (6 bases). Trimming took off 3 bases at V and 2 bases at J, with 14 bases between the two ends. Looked up from germline, CDR1 is MDHEN and CDR2 is SYDVKM. The CDR3 is 15 residues long. The CDR3 here is CASSFPGTPPYEQYF. In nucleotides, the CDR3 is TGTGCCAGCAGTTTCCCCGGGACTCCTCCCTACGAGCAGTACTTC.

This chain connects TRBV28 to TRBJ1-4, with D unresolved. Germline V gene data show CDR1 as MDHEN and CDR2 as SYDVKM. V was pared by 7 bases and J by 7 bases, with 16 bases between. CDR3 size: 14 residues. CDR3 coding DNA: TGTGCCAGCACTTCGGACGGGCGGCGTGAAAAACTGTTTTTT. Its protein is CASTSDGRREKLFF.

This rearrangement joins TRBV11-2 to TRBJ1-4; a possible D gene is TRBD1 (6 bases). The CDR3 covers 13 residues. Germline V gives CDR1 SGHAT, CDR2 FQNNGV. V lost 1 base and J 8 bases, leaving 8 bases between the germline ends. The CDR3 reads CASSLGQAEKLFF. The CDR3 bases are TGTGCCAGCAGCTTAGGACAGGCAGAAAAACTGTTTTTT.

The chain carries TRBV27 and TRBJ1-2; 8 bases agree with TRBD1. The germline gives CDR1 MNHEY, CDR2 SMNVEV (reference sequence). The CDR3 loop spans 16 amino acids. V lost 5 bases to trimming and J lost 4 bases; unmatched junction nucleotides: 12. This CDR3 reads CASSPHRQGIGYGYTF. CDR3 coding DNA: TGTGCCAGCAGTCCCCACCGACAGGGGATTGGCTATGGCTACACCTTC.

The chain joins TRBV6-6 to TRBJ2-2; 7 bases fit TRBD2. Germline loops: CDR1 MNHNY, CDR2 SVGAGI (reference sequence). This CDR3 has 12 amino acids. Unmatched junction bases numbered 1, after V lost 7 bases and J lost 5 bases. The CDR3 nucleotides read TGTGCCAGCATGCGGGAGACCGGGGAGCTGTTTTTT. This gives the protein CASMRETGELFF.

The chain uses TRBV6-1 and TRBJ2-5; TRBD1 is a possible D gene (6 bases). The J call may be in error: the DNA end matches TRBJ2-7 better. The CDR3 runs to 14 residues. CDR1 and CDR2 (germline): MNHNS, SASEGT. This CDR3 is CASSVYPGDYEQYF. The CDR3, as DNA: TGTGCCAGCAGTGTCTACCCAGGGGACTACGAGCAGTACTTC.

This clone was counted only a few times. The chain employs TRBV4-2 and TRBJ2-3; 9 bases fit TRBD2. V shed 0 bases, J shed 5 bases, and the junction held 6 bases outside the gene matches. The CDR3 loop spans 16 amino acids. Looked up from germline, CDR1 is LGHNA and CDR2 is YNFKEQ. The CDR3 sequence: CASSQEGGGAVDTQYF. CDR3 nucleotide sequence: TGTGCCAGCAGCCAAGAGGGCGGGGGGGCTGTAGATACGCAGTATTTT.

The gene calls are TRBV6-6 and TRBJ2-7; tentative D call: TRBD2 (6 bases). This CDR3 comprises 15 residues. Per germline, CDR1 MNHNY and CDR2 SVGAGI (reference sequence). Trimming left V 5 bases short and J 2 bases short, with 16 bases between. The CDR3 region has the DNA TGTGCCAGCAGTCCCGGGACTTCTAGGGCCTACGAGCAGTACTTC. It specifies CASSPGTSRAYEQYF.

This clone was seen a few times. The chain has TRBV2 and TRBJ2-2; D is ambiguous. CDR1 is SNHLY and CDR2 is FYNNEI in the germline V gene. Trimming pared 7 bases from V and 5 bases from J, leaving 11 bases between. This CDR3 spans 13 amino acids. The CDR3 DNA is TGTGCCAGCATTCTGGGTTTAACCGGGGAGCTGTTTTTT. Amino acid sequence: CASILGLTGELFF. Using reference TRBV2 and TRBJ2-2 for the parts outside the CDR3, the full variable domain is EPEVTQTPSHQVTQMGQEVILRCVPISNHLYFYWYRQILGQKVEFLVSFYNNEISEKSEIFDDQFSVERPDGSNFTLKIRSTKLEDSAMYFCASILGLTGELFFGEGSRLTVL.

This clone was seen once. The rearrangement links TRBV30 to TRBJ2-7; weak D call: TRBD2 (5 bases). Germline assignment: CDR1 GTSNPN and CDR2 SVGIG (reference sequence). The CDR3 spans 12 residues. V lost 0 bases and J 3 bases, leaving 6 bases between the germline ends. This chain's CDR3 is CAWSVGSYEQYF. DNA for the CDR3: TGTGCCTGGAGTGTAGGGAGCTACGAGCAGTACTTC.